This T cell receptor (beta chain) was captured by sequencing in a study of cytomegalovirus exposure and HLA in healthy donors. Whole-study context: Some 180 million T cells yielded fewer than 120 million unique TCR beta sequences in earlier analysis. Out of around 360 genotyped donors, about 80% belonged to the Caucasian-associated ancestry cluster.

Amplification used 60 Vbeta primers and 13 Jbeta primers. The repertoire was sequenced with immunoSEQ multiplex PCR; TCRdb's copy has only in-frame clones and lacks some. The sample holds 160,000 or so clones, 70% to 80% seen once. The CDR3 sequence is 17 residues long. Germline CDR1 and CDR2: SGDLS and YYNGEE. Germline trimming cut 3 bases from V and 4 bases from J; bases unmatched to any gene: 9. The rearrangement links TRBV9 to TRBJ2-1; 11 bases agree with TRBD2. This clonotype originated in a middle-aged woman in good health and CMV-seronegative. Sequenced: PBMCs. CDR3 bases: TGTGCCAGCAGCGCCATCTCCGGGACTAGCGGTTACAATGAGCAGTTCTTC. It codes for CASSAISGTSGYNEQFF.